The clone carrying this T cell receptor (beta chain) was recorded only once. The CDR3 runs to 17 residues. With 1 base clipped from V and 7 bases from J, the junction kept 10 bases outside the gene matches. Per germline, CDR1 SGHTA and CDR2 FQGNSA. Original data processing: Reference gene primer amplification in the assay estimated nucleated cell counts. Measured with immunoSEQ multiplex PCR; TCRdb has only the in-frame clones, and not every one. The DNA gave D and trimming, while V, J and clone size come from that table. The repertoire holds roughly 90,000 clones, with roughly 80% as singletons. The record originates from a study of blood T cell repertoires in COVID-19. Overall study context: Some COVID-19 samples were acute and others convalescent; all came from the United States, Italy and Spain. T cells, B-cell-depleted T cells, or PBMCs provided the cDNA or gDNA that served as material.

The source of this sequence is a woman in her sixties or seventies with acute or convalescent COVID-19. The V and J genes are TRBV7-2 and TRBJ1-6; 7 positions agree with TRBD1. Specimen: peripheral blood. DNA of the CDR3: TGTGCCAGCAGCTTAGGGGGGGCGGGACAGTTAAATTCACCCCTCCACTTT. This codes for CASSLGGAGQLNSPLHF.